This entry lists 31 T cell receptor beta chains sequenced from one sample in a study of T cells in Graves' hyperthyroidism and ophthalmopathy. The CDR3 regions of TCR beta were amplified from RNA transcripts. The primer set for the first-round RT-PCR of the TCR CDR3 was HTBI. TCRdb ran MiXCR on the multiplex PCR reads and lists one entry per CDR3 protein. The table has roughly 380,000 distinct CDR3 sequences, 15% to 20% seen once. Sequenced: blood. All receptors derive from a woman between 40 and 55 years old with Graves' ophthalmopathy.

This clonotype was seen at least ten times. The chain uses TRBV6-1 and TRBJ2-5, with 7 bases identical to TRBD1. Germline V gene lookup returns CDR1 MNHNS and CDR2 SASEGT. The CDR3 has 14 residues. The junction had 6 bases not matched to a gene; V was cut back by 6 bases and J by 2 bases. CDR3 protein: CASSVGTAQETQYF. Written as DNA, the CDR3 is TGTGCCAGCAGCGTTGGGACAGCTCAAGAGACCCAGTACTTC.

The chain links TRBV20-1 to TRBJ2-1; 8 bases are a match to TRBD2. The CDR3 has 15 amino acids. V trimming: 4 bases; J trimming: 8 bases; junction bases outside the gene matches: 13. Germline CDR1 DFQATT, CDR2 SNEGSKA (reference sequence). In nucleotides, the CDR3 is TGCAGTGCTAAAAAGCGGGAGTCTCATTTTGATGAGCAGTTCTTC. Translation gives CSAKKRESHFDEQFF.

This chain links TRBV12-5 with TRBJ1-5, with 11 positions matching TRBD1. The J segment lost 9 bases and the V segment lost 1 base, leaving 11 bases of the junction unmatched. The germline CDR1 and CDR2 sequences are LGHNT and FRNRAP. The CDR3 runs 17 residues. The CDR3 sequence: CASGLDRYGQGARPQHF. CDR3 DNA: TGTGCTAGTGGTTTGGATCGATACGGACAGGGGGCTAGGCCCCAGCATTTT. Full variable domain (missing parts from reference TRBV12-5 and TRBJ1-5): DARVTQTPRHKVTEMGQEVTMRCQPILGHNTVFWYRQTMMQGLELLAYFRNRAPLDDSGMPKDRFSAEMPDATLATLKIQPSEPRDSAVYFCASGLDRYGQGARPQHFGDGTRLSIL.

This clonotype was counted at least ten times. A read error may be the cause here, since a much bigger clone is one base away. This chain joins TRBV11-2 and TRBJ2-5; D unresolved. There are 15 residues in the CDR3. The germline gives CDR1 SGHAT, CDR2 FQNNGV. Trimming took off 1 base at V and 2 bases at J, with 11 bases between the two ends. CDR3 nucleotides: TGTGCCAGCAGCTTAGTGCTGGAGTGGCAAGAGACCCAGTACTTC. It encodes CASSLVLEWQETQYF. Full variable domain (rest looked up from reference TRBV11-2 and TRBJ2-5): EAGVAQSPRYKIIEKRQSVAFWCNPISGHATLYWYQQILGQGPKLLIQFQNNGVVDDSQLPKDRFSAERLKGVDSTLKIQPAKLEDSAVYLCASSLVLEWQETQYFGPGTRLLVL.

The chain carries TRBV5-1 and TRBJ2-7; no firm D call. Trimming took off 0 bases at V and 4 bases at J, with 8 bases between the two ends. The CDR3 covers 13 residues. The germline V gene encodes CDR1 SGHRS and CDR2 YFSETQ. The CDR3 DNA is TGCGCCAGCAGCTTGGTGGACGATTACGAGCAGTACTTC. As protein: CASSLVDDYEQYF.

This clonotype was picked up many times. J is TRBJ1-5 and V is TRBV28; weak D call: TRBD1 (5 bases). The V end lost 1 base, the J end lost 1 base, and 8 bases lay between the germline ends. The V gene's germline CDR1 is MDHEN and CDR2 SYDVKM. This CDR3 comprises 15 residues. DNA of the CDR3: TGTGCCAGCAGTTTATCCCAGGGCAGCAATCAGCCCCAGCATTTT. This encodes CASSLSQGSNQPQHF.

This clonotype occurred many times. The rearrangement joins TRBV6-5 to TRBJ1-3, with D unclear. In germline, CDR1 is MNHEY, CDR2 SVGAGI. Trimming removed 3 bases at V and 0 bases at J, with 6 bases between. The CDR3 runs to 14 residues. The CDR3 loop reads CASSYLSSGNTIYF. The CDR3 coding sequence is TGTGCCAGCAGTTATCTATCCTCTGGAAACACCATATATTTT.

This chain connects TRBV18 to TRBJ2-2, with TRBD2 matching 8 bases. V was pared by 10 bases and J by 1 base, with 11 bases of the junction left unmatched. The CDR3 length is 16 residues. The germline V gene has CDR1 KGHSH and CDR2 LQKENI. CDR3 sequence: CATPGLAGRNTGELFF. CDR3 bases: TGTGCCACGCCCGGTCTAGCGGGCCGGAACACCGGGGAGCTGTTTTTT.

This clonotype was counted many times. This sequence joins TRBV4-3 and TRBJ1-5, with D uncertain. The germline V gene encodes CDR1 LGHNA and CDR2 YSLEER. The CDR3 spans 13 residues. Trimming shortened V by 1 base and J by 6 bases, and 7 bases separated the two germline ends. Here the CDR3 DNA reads TGCGCCAGCAGCCAAGGGGGATTTCAGCCCCAGCATTTT. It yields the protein CASSQGGFQPQHF.

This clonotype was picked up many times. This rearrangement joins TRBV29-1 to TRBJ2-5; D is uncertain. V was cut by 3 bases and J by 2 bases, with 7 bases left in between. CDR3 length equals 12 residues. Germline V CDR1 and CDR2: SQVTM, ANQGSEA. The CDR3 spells CSVEVQQETQYF. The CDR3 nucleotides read TGCAGCGTTGAGGTACAGCAAGAGACCCAGTACTTC.

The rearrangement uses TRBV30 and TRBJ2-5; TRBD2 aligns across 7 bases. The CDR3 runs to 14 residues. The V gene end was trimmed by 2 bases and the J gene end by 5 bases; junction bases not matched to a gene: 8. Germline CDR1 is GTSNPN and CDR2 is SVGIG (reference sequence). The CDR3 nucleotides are TGTGCCTGGAGTCCTGGGGGGGAGGGTGAGACCCAGTACTTC. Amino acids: CAWSPGGEGETQYF.

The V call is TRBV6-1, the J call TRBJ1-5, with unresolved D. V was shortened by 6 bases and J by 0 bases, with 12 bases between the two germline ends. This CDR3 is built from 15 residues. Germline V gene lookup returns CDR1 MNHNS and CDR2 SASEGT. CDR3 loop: CASRDRYNSNQPQHF. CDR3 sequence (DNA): TGTGCCAGCAGGGACCGATACAATAGCAATCAGCCCCAGCATTTT.

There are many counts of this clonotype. The chain's CDR3 is CASSPQGGVETQYF. CDR3 nucleotide sequence: TGTGCCAGCAGCCCGCAGGGGGGAGTGGAGACCCAGTACTTC. This chain joins TRBV7-9 and TRBJ2-5, with D tentatively TRBD1 (7 bases). Germline V gene sequence: CDR1 SEHNR, CDR2 FQNEAQ (reference sequence). This CDR3 region has 14 residues. V was clipped by 5 bases and J by 5 bases, with 15 bases between them.

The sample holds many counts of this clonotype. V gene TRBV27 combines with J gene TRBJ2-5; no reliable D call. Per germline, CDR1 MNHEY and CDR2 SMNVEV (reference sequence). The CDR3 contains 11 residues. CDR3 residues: CVLPFQETQYF. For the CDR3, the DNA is TGTGTCCTTCCCTTTCAAGAGACCCAGTACTTC.

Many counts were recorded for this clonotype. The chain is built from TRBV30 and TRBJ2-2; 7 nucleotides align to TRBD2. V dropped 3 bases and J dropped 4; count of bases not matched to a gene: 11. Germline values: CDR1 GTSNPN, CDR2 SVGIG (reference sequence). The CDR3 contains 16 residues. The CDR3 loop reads CAWSKRAGVTTGELFF. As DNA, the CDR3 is TGTGCCTGGAGCAAACGGGCGGGAGTGACCACCGGGGAGCTGTTTTTT.

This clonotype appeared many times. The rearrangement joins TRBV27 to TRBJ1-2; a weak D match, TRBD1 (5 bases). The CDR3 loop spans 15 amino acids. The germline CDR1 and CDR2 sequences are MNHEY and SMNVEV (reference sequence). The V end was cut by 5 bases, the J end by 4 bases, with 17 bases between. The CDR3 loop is CASSTRGWIAYGYTF. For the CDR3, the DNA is TGTGCCAGCAGTACCCGGGGGTGGATTGCCTATGGCTACACCTTC.

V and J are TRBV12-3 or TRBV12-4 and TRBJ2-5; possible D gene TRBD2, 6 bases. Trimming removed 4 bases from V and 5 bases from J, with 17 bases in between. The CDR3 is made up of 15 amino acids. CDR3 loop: CASSYASGEVETQYF. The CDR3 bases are TGTGCCAGCAGTTACGCGTCGGGAGAGGTGGAGACCCAGTACTTC.

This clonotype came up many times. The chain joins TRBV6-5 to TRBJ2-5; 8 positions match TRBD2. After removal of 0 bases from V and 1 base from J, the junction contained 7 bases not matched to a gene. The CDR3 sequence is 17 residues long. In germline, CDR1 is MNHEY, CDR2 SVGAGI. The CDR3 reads CASSYSVVAGPQETQYF. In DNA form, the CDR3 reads TGTGCCAGCAGTTACTCGGTGGTAGCGGGACCCCAAGAGACCCAGTACTTC.

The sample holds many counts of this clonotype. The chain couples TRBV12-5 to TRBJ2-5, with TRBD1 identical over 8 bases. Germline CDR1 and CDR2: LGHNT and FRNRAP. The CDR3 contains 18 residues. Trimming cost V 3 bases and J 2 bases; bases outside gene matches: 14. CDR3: CASGLPHPGTGIQETQYF. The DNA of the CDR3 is TGTGCTAGTGGTTTACCCCACCCCGGGACAGGAATACAAGAGACCCAGTACTTC.

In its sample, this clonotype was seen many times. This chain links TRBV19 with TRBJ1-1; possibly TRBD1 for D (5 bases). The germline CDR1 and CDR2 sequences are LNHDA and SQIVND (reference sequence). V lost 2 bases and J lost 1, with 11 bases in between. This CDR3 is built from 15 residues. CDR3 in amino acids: CASSIIGTTNTEAFF. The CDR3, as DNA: TGTGCCAGTAGTATAATAGGGACTACGAACACTGAAGCTTTCTTT.

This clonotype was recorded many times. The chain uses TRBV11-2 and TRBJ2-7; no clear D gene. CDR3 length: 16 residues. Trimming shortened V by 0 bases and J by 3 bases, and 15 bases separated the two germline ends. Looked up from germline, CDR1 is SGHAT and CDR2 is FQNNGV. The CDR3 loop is CASSLDIGPTSYEQYF. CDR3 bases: TGTGCCAGCAGCTTAGATATAGGACCCACGAGCTACGAGCAGTACTTC.

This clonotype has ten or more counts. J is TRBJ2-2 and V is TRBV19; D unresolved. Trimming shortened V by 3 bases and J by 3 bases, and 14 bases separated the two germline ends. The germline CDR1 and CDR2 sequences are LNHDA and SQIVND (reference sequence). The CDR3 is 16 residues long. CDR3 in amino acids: CASSIRSLRDTGELFF. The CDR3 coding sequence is TGTGCCAGTAGTATCAGGAGTCTTAGGGACACCGGGGAGCTGTTTTTT.

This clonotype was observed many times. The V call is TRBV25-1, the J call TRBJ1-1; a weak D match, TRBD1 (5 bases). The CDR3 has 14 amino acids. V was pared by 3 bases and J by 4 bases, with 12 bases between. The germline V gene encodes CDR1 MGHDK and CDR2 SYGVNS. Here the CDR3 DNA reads TGTGCCAGCAGTGACTGGGGCATAGGCACTGAAGCTTTCTTT. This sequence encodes CASSDWGIGTEAFF.

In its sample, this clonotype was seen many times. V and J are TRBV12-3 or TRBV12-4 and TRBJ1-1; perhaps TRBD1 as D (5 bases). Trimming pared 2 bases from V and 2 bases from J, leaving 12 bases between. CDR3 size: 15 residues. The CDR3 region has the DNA TGTGCCAGCAGTTTACACGGGGGGAGCAACACTGAAGCTTTCTTT. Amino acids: CASSLHGGSNTEAFF.

The CDR3 region has the DNA TGTGCCAGCAGCCAAGAAACAGCAAAAGAGACCCAGTACTTC. Translating it yields CASSQETAKETQYF. This sequence joins TRBV14 and TRBJ2-5; no clear D gene. Germline loops: CDR1 SGHDN, CDR2 FVKESK. Trimming removed 0 bases at V and 3 bases at J, with 8 bases between. The CDR3 sequence is 14 residues long.

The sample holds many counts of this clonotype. CDR3 in amino acids: CASNSVISKERHSPYEQYF. In DNA, the CDR3 is TGTGCCAGCAATTCCGTGATTTCCAAAGAGAGGCATAGCCCATACGAGCAGTACTTC. The gene calls are TRBV2 and TRBJ2-7; D unresolved. The germline CDR1 and CDR2 sequences are SNHLY and FYNNEI. The CDR3 covers 19 residues. V lost 7 bases and J 4 bases, leaving 32 bases between the germline ends.

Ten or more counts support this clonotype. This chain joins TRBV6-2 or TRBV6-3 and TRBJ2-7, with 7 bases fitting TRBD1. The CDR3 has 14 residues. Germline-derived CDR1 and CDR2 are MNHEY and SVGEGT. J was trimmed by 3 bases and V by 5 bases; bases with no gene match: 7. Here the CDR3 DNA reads TGTGCCAGCAGTCTCCGGGACAGAATCTACGAGCAGTACTTC. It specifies CASSLRDRIYEQYF.

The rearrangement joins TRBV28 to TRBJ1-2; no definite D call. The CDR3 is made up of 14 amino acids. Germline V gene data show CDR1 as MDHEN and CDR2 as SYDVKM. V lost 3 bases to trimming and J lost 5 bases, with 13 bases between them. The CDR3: CASSLSSMVYGYTF. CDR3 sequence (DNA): TGTGCCAGCAGTTTGTCAAGCATGGTATATGGCTACACCTTC.

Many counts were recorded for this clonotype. The CDR3 sequence is CATSRDPVNTEAFF. DNA of the CDR3: TGTGCCACCAGCAGAGATCCGGTGAACACTGAAGCTTTCTTT. V and J are TRBV15 and TRBJ1-1; D gene unclear. Germline loops: CDR1 LNHNV, CDR2 YYDKDF (reference sequence). CDR3 length: 14 residues. Deletions cut 0 bases from V and 0 bases from J, with 5 bases between.

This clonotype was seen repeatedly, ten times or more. The CDR3 protein is CASSFTWTGRNTEAFF. CDR3 bases: TGCGCCAGCAGCTTCACCTGGACAGGGAGGAACACTGAAGCTTTCTTT. This rearrangement joins TRBV5-1 to TRBJ1-1; 8 nucleotides align to TRBD1. V lost 2 bases, J lost 1 base, and 7 bases stayed unmatched. CDR3 size: 16 residues. Germline V gene lookup returns CDR1 SGHRS and CDR2 YFSETQ.

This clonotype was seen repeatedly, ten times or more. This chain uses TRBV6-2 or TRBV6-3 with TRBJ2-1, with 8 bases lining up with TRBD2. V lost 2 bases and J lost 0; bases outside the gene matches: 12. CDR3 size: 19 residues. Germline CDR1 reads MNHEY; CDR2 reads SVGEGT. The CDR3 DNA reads TGTGCCAGCAGTTACGAGGTACTAGCGGACGAGAGCTCCTACAATGAGCAGTTCTTC. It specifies CASSYEVLADESSYNEQFF.